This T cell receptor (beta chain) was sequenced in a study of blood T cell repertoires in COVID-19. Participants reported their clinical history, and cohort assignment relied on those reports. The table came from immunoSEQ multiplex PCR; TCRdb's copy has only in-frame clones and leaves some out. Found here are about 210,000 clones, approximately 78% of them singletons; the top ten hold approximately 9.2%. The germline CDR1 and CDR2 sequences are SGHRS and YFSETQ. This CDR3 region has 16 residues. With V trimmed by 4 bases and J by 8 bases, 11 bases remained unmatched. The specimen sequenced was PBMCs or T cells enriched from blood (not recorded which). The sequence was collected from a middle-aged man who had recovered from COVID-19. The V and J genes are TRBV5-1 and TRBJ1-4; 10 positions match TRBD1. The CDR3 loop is CASSLNPTGGGEKLFF. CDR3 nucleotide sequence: TGCGCCAGCAGCCTCAATCCGACAGGGGGCGGGGAAAAACTGTTTTTT. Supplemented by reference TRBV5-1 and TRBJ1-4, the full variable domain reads KAGVTQTPRYLIKTRGQQVTLSCSPISGHRSVSWYQQTPGQGLQFLFEYFSETQRNKGNFPGRFSGRQFSNSRSEMNVSTLELGDSALYLCASSLNPTGGGEKLFFGSGTQLSVL.